What follows is one T cell receptor beta chain and its context. These data are taken from a study of blood T cell repertoires in COVID-19. V shed 3 bases and J shed 8 bases, with 7 bases lying between them. CDR3 length: 11 residues. Under the authors' procedure: Nucleated cell counts were estimated from reference gene primer amplification. TCRdb's copy holds only in-frame clones and misses some; the assay was immunoSEQ multiplex PCR. V, J and clone size derive from that table, while D and trimming were established from the DNA sequence. The sample yields approximately 350,000 clones, 89% seen once. The chain combines TRBV12-3 or TRBV12-4 with TRBJ1-2, with D uncertain. The sequencing sample was made of peripheral blood. The receptor comes from a middle-aged man with acute or convalescent COVID-19. This CDR3 reads CASSLGGGYTF. CDR3 nucleotides: TGTGCCAGCAGTTTGGGAGGGGGCTACACCTTC.